These 17 T cell receptor beta chains came from one sample sequenced in a study of blood T cell repertoires in COVID-19. Clones were read by immunoSEQ multiplex PCR, and TCRdb kept only the in-frame ones, dropping some. Of about 23,000 clones in the sample, approximately 90% are singletons; the top ten hold over 15%. Sequences were obtained from peripheral blood. These receptors all stem from a human donor in a cohort sampled during active COVID-19.

The chain uses TRBV27 and TRBJ2-5; weak D call: TRBD1 (7 bases). The CDR3 has 15 amino acids. Trimming pared 5 bases from V and 5 bases from J, leaving 18 bases between. Germline CDR1 MNHEY, CDR2 SMNVEV (reference sequence). The CDR3 here is CASSLRQGGGETQYF. CDR3 coding DNA: TGTGCCAGCAGTCTACGACAGGGAGGCGGGGAGACCCAGTACTTC.

This chain uses TRBV7-6 with TRBJ1-1, with D possibly matching TRBD1 (6 bases). This CDR3 contains 13 residues. The V gene lost 5 bases and the J gene lost 1 base, with 8 bases spanning the gap. Germline V CDR1 and CDR2: SGHVS, FNYEAQ. In DNA form, the CDR3 reads TGTGCCAGCAGCCCAGGGGCGAACACTGAAGCTTTCTTT. Translation gives CASSPGANTEAFF.

This rearrangement joins TRBV6-1 to TRBJ2-3, with 9 bases matching TRBD2. The V gene end was trimmed by 3 bases and the J gene end by 2 bases; junction bases not matched to a gene: 3. CDR1 is MNHNS, CDR2 SASEGT, per germline. The CDR3 has 15 residues. The CDR3: CASSELAGDTDTQYF. CDR3 nucleotide sequence: TGTGCCAGCAGTGAGTTAGCGGGGGACACAGATACGCAGTATTTT.

This clone has only one observation. The chain joins TRBV19 to TRBJ2-5; 8 positions agree with TRBD1. The V gene's germline CDR1 is LNHDA and CDR2 SQIVND (reference sequence). V trimming: 7 bases; J trimming: 7 bases; junction bases outside the gene matches: 11. The CDR3 totals 14 residues. The CDR3 DNA sequence: TGTGCCAGTATCCTCCTGGACAGGGCGTGGACCCAGTACTTC. Its protein is CASILLDRAWTQYF.

The CDR3 loop reads CASKWDRANTGELFF. The CDR3 DNA is TGTGCCAGCAAGTGGGACAGAGCGAACACCGGGGAGCTGTTTTTT. The chain links TRBV2 to TRBJ2-2; 7 bases fit TRBD1. CDR3 length equals 15 residues. J lost 0 bases, V lost 7 bases, and 5 bases had no gene match. In germline, CDR1 is SNHLY, CDR2 FYNNEI.

The CDR3 spells CATSETGQGHTGELFF. As DNA, the CDR3 is TGTGCCACCAGTGAGACGGGACAGGGACACACCGGGGAGCTGTTTTTT. The chain has TRBV24-1 and TRBJ2-2, with 9 positions matching TRBD1. Losses at the gene ends were 4 bases for V and 3 bases for J; bases not matched to a gene: 5. The CDR3 has 16 residues. In germline, CDR1 is KGHDR, CDR2 SFDVKD.

The rearrangement joins TRBV12-3 or TRBV12-4 to TRBJ1-5; D possibly corresponds to TRBD1 (5 bases). This CDR3 contains 13 residues. The V end lost 5 bases, the J end lost 4 bases, and 9 bases lay between the germline ends. CDR3 residues: CASSPQGNQPQHF. In DNA, the CDR3 is TGTGCCAGCAGTCCTCAGGGAAATCAGCCCCAGCATTTT.

The gene calls are TRBV19 and TRBJ1-1, with D perhaps TRBD1 (6 bases). V lost 11 bases, J lost 4 bases, and 14 bases lay in between. Germline CDR1 LNHDA, CDR2 SQIVND (reference sequence). This CDR3 is built from 12 residues. CDR3 sequence: CAAGGQSTEAFF. DNA of the CDR3: TGTGCCGCGGGGGGGCAGAGCACTGAAGCTTTCTTT.

V and J are TRBV5-4 and TRBJ2-1; maybe TRBD1 (5 bases). The CDR3 runs to 15 residues. Trimming removed 0 bases at V and 2 bases at J, with 9 bases between. Germline V gene sequence: CDR1 SGHNT, CDR2 YYREEE (reference sequence). CDR3 coding DNA: TGTGCCAGCAGCTTGGAGCAGGGAACCTACAATGAGCAGTTCTTC. It specifies CASSLEQGTYNEQFF. Complete variable domain (other parts from reference TRBV5-4 and TRBJ2-1): ETGVTQSPTHLIKTRGQQVTLRCSSQSGHNTVSWYQQALGQGPQFIFQYYREEENGRGNFPPRFSGLQFPNYSSELNVNALELDDSALYLCASSLEQGTYNEQFFGPGTRLTVL.

This sequence joins TRBV30 and TRBJ2-3; TRBD2 might be the D (5 bases). This CDR3 has 14 residues. Trimming took 0 bases from V and 8 from J, leaving 15 bases between them. The V gene's germline CDR1 is GTSNPN and CDR2 SVGIG (reference sequence). The CDR3 sequence is CAWSVFEGTGTQYF. The CDR3, as DNA: TGTGCCTGGAGTGTATTCGAGGGTACTGGTACGCAGTATTTT.

This clone was detected only once. This chain links TRBV19 with TRBJ2-6, with D perhaps TRBD1 (6 bases). The V gene's germline CDR1 is LNHDA and CDR2 SQIVND (reference sequence). V lost 6 bases, J lost 4 bases, and 19 bases lay in between. The CDR3 is 17 residues long. CDR3 region: CASRKQGPSLGANVLTF. CDR3 DNA sequence: TGTGCCAGTAGAAAACAGGGCCCATCTCTGGGGGCCAACGTCCTGACTTTC.

The CDR3 spells CASRINRDTEAFF. CDR3 nucleotide sequence: TGTGCCAGCAGGATAAACAGGGACACTGAAGCTTTCTTT. V and J are TRBV12-3 or TRBV12-4 and TRBJ1-1; weak D call: TRBD1 (6 bases). CDR3 length: 13 amino acids. Deletions cut 6 bases from V and 3 bases from J, with 11 bases between.

The chain uses TRBV5-1 and TRBJ2-4, with 9 bases fitting TRBD1. V was clipped by 0 bases and J by 8 bases; unmatched bases: 12. Looked up from germline, CDR1 is SGHRS and CDR2 is YFSETQ. This CDR3 spans 17 amino acids. This chain's CDR3 is CASSLEDRGPPDDIQYF. CDR3 DNA sequence: TGCGCCAGCAGCTTGGAGGACAGGGGACCCCCCGACGACATTCAGTACTTC.

The CDR3 is CASSFGTTLLPRETQYF. DNA for the CDR3: TGCGCCAGCAGCTTCGGGACTACCCTACTCCCCCGAGAGACCCAGTACTTC. This chain joins TRBV5-1 and TRBJ2-5; 7 positions match TRBD2. Germline assignment: CDR1 SGHRS and CDR2 YFSETQ. This CDR3 comprises 17 residues. The V and J ends lost 2 bases and 4 bases, in that order; junction bases with no gene match: 14.

This chain uses TRBV9 with TRBJ2-5, with 9 bases aligning to TRBD1. After removal of 4 bases from V and 2 bases from J, the junction contained 9 bases not matched to a gene. The length of the CDR3 is 16 residues. Germline V gives CDR1 SGDLS, CDR2 YYNGEE. The CDR3, as DNA: TGTGCCAGCAGCTCGACGACAGGGGGGGCTCAAGAGACCCAGTACTTC. This sequence encodes CASSSTTGGAQETQYF.

The chain carries TRBV4-1 and TRBJ1-1; 9 positions match TRBD1. The CDR3 is made up of 15 amino acids. Germline CDR1 MGHRA, CDR2 YSYEKL. With 4 bases clipped from V and 5 bases from J, the junction kept 8 bases outside the gene matches. The CDR3 coding sequence is TGCGCCAGCAGCCCAACCTACAGGGGGCGGACTGAAGCTTTCTTT. It codes for CASSPTYRGRTEAFF.

CDR3 region: CASSLDRSYEQYF. CDR3 DNA: TGTGCCAGCAGCTTGGACAGATCCTACGAGCAGTACTTC. The J gene is TRBJ2-7, the V gene TRBV7-9; possible D gene TRBD1, 6 bases. Germline lookup yields CDR1 SEHNR and CDR2 FQNEAQ (reference sequence). V gave up 3 bases and J gave up 1 base, with 7 bases separating them. The CDR3 has 13 amino acids.